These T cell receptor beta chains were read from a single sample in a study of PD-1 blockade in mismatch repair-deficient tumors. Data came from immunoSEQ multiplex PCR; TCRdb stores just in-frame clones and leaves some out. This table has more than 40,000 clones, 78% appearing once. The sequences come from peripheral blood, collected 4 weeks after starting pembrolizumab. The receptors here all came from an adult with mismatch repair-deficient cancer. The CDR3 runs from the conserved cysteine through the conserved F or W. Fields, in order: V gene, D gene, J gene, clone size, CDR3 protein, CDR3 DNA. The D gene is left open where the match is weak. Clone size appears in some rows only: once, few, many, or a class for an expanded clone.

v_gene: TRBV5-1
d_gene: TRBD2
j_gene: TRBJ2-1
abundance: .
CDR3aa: CASSLGTSGAYNEQFF
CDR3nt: TGCGCCAGCAGCTTGGGGACTAGCGGAGCCTACAATGAGCAGTTCTTC

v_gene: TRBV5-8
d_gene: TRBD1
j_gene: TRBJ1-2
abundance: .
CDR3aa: CASRDRDYGYTF
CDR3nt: TGTGCCAGCAGGGACAGGGACTATGGCTACACCTTC

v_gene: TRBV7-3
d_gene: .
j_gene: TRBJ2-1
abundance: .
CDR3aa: CASSLKGEYNEQFF
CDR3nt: TGTGCCAGCAGCTTAAAGGGCGAGTACAATGAGCAGTTCTTC

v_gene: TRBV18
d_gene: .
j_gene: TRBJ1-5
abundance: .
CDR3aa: CASSPDLNQPQHF
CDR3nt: TGTGCCAGCTCACCGGACCTCAATCAGCCCCAGCATTTT

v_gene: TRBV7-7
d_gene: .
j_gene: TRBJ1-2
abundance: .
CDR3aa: CASSRDVNYGYTF
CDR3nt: TGTGCTAGCAGCCGGGACGTTAACTATGGCTACACCTTC

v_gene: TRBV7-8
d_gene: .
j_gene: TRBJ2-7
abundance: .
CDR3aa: CASSFDSYEQYF
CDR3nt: TGTGCCAGCAGCTTCGACAGCTACGAGCAGTACTTC

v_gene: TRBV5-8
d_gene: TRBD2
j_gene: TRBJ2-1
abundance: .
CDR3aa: CASSLRLAGNNEQFF
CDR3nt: TGTGCCAGCAGCCTTAGACTAGCGGGGAACAATGAGCAGTTCTTC

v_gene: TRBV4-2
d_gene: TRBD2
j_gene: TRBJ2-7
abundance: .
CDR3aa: CASSFGTSGYEQYF
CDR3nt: TGTGCCAGCAGCTTCGGGACTAGCGGGTACGAGCAGTACTTC

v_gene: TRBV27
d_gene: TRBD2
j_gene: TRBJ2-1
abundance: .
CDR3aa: CASSFLAGDNEQFF
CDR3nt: TGTGCCAGCAGTTTCCTAGCGGGAGACAATGAGCAGTTCTTC

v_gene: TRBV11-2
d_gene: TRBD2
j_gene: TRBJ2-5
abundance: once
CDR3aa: CASSLGGGGEWETQYF
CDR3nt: TGTGCCAGCAGCTTAGGAGGTGGGGGGGAATGGGAGACCCAGTACTTC

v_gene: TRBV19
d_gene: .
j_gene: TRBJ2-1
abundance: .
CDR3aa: CASTPLAKVGGYNEQFF
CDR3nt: TGTGCCAGTACCCCCCTCGCCAAGGTGGGGGGATACAATGAGCAGTTCTTC

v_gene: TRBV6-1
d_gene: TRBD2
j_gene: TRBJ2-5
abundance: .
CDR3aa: CASSDPSGAGGQETQYF
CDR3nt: TGTGCCAGCAGTGACCCTAGCGGGGCGGGGGGACAAGAGACCCAGTACTTC

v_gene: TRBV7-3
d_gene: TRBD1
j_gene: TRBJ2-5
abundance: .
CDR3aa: CASSLGQEEETQYF
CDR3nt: TGTGCCAGCAGCTTAGGACAGGAAGAAGAGACCCAGTACTTC

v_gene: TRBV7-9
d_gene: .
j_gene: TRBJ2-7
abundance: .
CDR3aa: CASSTLGGAEGEQYF
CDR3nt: TGTGCCAGCAGCACCCTCGGCGGGGCCGAGGGCGAGCAGTACTTC

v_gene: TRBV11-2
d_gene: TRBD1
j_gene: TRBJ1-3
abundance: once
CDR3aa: CASSLQGGSGNTIYF
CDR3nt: TGTGCCAGCAGCTTACAGGGGGGCTCTGGAAACACCATATATTTT

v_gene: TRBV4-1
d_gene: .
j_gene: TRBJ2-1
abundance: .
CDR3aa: CASSQEIRRFFDEQFF
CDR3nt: TGCGCCAGCAGCCAAGAAATCAGGAGATTCTTTGATGAGCAGTTCTTC

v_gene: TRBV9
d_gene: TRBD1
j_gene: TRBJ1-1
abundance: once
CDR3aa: CASSVAGQGETEAFF
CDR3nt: TGTGCCAGCAGCGTAGCGGGACAGGGGGAGACTGAAGCTTTCTTT

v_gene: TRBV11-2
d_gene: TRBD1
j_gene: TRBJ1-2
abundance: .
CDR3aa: CASSLGSDRVSYTF
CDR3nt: TGTGCCAGCAGCTTAGGCAGCGACAGGGTCAGCTACACCTTC

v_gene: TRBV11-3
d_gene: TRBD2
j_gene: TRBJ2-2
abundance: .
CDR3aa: CASSPQARLAGGAGELFF
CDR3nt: TGTGCCAGCAGCCCCCAGGCTAGGCTAGCGGGAGGAGCCGGGGAGCTGTTTTTT

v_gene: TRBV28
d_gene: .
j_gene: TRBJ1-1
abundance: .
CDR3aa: CATLKDLRNTEAFF
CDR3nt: TGTGCCACTCTAAAGGATCTTCGAAACACTGAAGCTTTCTTT

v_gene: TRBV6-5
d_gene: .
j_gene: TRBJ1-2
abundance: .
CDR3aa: CASSATDYGYTF
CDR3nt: TGTGCCAGCAGTGCCACAGACTATGGCTACACCTTC

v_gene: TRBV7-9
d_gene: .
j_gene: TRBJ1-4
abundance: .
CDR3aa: CASSPTLTGTNEKLFF
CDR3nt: TGTGCCAGCAGTCCAACACTTACAGGGACTAATGAAAAACTGTTTTTT

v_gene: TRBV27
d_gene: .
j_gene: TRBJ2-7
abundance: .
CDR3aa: CASSLRPSYEQYF
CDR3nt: TGTGCCAGCAGTCTTAGACCGTCCTACGAGCAGTACTTC

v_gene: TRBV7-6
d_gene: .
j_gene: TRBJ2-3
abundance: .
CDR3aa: CASSPKGPDTQYF
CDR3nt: TGTGCCAGCAGCCCCAAGGGGCCCGATACGCAGTATTTT

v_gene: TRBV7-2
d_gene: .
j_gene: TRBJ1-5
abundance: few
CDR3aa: CASSPQSGGPNQPQHF
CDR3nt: TGTGCCAGCAGCCCTCAATCGGGGGGCCCAAATCAGCCCCAGCATTTT

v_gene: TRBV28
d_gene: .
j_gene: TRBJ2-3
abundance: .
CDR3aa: CASNLRVESTDTQYF
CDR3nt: TGTGCCAGCAACCTGAGGGTTGAAAGCACAGATACGCAGTATTTT

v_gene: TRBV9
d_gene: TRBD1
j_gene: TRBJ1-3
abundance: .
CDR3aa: CASSVNPGQAGNTIYF
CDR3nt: TGTGCCAGCAGCGTAAACCCGGGACAGGCGGGTAACACCATATATTTT

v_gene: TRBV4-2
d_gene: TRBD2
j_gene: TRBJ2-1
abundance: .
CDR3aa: CASSQDGRTSGRRFYNEQFF
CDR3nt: TGTGCCAGCAGCCAAGACGGAAGGACTAGCGGGAGAAGATTCTACAATGAGCAGTTCTTC

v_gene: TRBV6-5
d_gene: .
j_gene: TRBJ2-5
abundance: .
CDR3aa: CASSSIAERGETQYF
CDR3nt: TGTGCCAGCAGTTCCATAGCGGAAAGAGGGGAGACCCAGTACTTC

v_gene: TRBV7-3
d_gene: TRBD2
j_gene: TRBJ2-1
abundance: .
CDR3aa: CASSAGTSGTNEQFF
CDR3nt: TGTGCCAGCAGCGCCGGGACTAGCGGGACGAATGAGCAGTTCTTC

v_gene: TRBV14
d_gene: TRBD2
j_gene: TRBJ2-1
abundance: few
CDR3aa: CASSPTRGLAGVGQFF
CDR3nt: TGTGCCAGCAGCCCAACCCGGGGACTAGCGGGAGTAGGGCAGTTCTTC

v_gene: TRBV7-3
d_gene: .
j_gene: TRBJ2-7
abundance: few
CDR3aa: CASSKGAGATYEQYF
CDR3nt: TGTGCCAGCAGCAAAGGCGCAGGAGCGACCTACGAGCAGTACTTC

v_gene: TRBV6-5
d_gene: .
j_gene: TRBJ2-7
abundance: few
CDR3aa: CASTPHAPGSYEQYF
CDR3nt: TGTGCCAGCACCCCCCATGCTCCGGGAAGCTACGAGCAGTACTTC

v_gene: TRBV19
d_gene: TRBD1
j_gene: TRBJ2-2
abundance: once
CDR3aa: CASTIRQGRTGELFF
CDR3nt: TGTGCCAGTACCATCCGACAGGGGCGGACCGGGGAGCTGTTTTTT

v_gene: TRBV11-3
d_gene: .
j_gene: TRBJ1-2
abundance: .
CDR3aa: CASSFGGGSHYGYTF
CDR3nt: TGTGCCAGCAGTTTCGGAGGGGGGAGCCACTATGGCTACACCTTC

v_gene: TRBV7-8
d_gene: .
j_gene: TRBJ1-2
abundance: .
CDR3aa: CASSLNHAGSDGYTF
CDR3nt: TGTGCCAGCAGCTTAAACCATGCCGGGTCGGATGGCTACACCTTC

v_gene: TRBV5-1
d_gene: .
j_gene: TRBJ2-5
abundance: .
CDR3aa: CASTLSGGQETQYF
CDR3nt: TGCGCCAGCACCCTTAGCGGAGGACAAGAGACCCAGTACTTC

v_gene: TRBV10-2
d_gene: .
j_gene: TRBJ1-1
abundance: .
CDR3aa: CASGENTEAFF
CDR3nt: TGCGCCAGCGGGGAGAACACTGAAGCTTTCTTT

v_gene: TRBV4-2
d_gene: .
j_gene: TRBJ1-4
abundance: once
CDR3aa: CASSQVNEKLFF
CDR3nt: TGTGCCAGCAGCCAAGTTAATGAAAAACTGTTTTTT

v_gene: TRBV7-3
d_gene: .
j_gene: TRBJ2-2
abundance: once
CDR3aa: CASSLTSLANTGELFF
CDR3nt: TGTGCCAGCAGCTTAACGTCGCTAGCCAACACCGGGGAGCTGTTTTTT

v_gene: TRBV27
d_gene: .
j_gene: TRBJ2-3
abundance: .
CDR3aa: CASSLLSGPTDTQYF
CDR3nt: TGTGCCAGCAGTTTATTATCTGGCCCCACAGATACGCAGTATTTT

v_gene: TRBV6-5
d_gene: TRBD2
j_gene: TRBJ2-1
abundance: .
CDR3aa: CASRVERDTYNEQFF
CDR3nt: TGTGCCAGCAGAGTGGAGCGGGATACCTACAATGAGCAGTTCTTC

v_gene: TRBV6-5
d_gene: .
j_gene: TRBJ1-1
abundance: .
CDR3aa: CASSPETEMNTEAFF
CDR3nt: TGTGCCAGCAGTCCCGAGACAGAAATGAACACTGAAGCTTTCTTT

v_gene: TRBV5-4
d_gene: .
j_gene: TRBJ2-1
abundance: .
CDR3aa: CASSPSFAVSYNEQFF
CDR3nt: TGTGCCAGCAGCCCCTCATTCGCGGTCTCCTACAATGAGCAGTTCTTC

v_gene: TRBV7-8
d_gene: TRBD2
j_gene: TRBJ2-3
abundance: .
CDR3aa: CASSSSSGSKTDTQYF
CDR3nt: TGTGCCAGCAGCTCATCTAGCGGGAGTAAGACAGATACGCAGTATTTT

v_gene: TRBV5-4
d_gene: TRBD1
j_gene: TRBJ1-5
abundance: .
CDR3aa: CASSLGQGAEQPQHF
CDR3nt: TGTGCCAGCAGCTTGGGACAGGGGGCCGAGCAGCCCCAGCATTTT

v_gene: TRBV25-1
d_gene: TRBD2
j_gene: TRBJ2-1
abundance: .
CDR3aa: CASSALGREVVNEQFF
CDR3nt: TGTGCCAGCAGTGCCCTTGGGCGGGAGGTGGTTAATGAGCAGTTCTTC

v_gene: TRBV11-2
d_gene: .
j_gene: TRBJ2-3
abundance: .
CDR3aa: CASSPVGLSPQAQHTQYF
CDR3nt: TGTGCCAGCAGCCCCGTTGGACTCAGCCCCCAAGCACAGCATACGCAGTATTTT

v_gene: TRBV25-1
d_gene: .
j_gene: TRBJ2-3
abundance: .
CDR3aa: CASRVAGTQYF
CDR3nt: TGTGCCAGCAGGGTAGCAGGTACGCAGTATTTT

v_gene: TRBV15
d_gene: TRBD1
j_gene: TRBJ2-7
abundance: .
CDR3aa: CATSRTLNDGTADYEQYF
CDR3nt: TGTGCCACCAGCAGAACCTTAAACGACGGGACAGCGGACTACGAGCAGTACTTC

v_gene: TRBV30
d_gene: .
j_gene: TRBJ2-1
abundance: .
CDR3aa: CAWRPQGGSSEQFF
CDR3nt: TGTGCCTGGAGGCCGCAGGGTGGGTCTAGTGAGCAGTTCTTC

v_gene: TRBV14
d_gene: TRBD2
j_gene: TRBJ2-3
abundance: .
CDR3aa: CASSQTGLAADTQYF
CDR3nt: TGTGCCAGCAGCCAGACGGGACTAGCAGCTGATACGCAGTATTTT

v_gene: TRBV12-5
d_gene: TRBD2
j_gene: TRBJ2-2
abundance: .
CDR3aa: CASGPGGGSTGELFF
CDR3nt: TGTGCTAGTGGTCCCGGGGGAGGGAGCACCGGGGAGCTGTTTTTT

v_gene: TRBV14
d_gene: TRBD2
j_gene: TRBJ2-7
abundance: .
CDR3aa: CASSQEPPWPSGGSYEQYF
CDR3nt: TGTGCCAGCAGCCAAGAACCCCCGTGGCCTAGCGGGGGGTCCTACGAGCAGTACTTC